This T cell receptor (beta chain) was recovered during a study of PD-1 and CTLA-4 blockade in melanoma. This clone was detected a few times. V gave up 2 bases and J gave up 8 bases, with 15 bases separating them. Germline V gives CDR1 SNHLY, CDR2 FYNNEI. This CDR3 has 14 amino acids. Sequencing used immunoSEQ multiplex PCR; TCRdb keeps in-frame clones, though not all of them. The data contain over 25,000 clones, 85% to 90% of them singletons. The material was CD8+ T cells from peripheral blood, obtained before anti-PD-1 treatment. The chain is built from TRBV2 and TRBJ1-2; D not resolved. This TCR derives from a human donor with melanoma. The CDR3 DNA reads as TGTGCCAGCAGTGAAAGCCCCTGGGCAGTGGGCTACACCTTC. Its translation: CASSESPWAVGYTF. Filled out from reference TRBV2 and TRBJ1-2, the complete variable domain reads EPEVTQTPSHQVTQMGQEVILRCVPISNHLYFYWYRQILGQKVEFLVSFYNNEISEKSEIFDDQFSVERPDGSNFTLKIRSTKLEDSAMYFCASSESPWAVGYTFGSGTRLTVV.